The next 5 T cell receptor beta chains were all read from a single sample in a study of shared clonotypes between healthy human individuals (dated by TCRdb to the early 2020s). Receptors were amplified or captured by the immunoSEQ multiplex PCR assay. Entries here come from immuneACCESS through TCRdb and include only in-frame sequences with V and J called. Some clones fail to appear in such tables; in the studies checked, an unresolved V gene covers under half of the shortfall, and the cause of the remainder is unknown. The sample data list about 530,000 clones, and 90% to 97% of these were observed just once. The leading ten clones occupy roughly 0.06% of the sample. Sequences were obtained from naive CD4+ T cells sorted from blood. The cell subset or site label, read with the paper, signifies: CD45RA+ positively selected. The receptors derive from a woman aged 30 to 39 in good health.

The CDR3 region has the DNA TGTGCCAGCAGTTTGAGGTTTCTGGCGGGGATCGAGCAGTACTTC. Translated: CASSLRFLAGIEQYF. The V gene is TRBV27, the J gene TRBJ2-7; possibly TRBD2 for D (6 bases). V dropped 3 bases and J dropped 6 bases, with 18 bases sitting between them. There are 15 residues in the CDR3. The germline V gene encodes CDR1 MNHEY and CDR2 SMNVEV (reference sequence).

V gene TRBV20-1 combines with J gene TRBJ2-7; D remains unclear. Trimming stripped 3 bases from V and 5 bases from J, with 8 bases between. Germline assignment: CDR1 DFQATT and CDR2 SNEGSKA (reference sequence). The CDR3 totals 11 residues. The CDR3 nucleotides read TGCAGTGCTAGGACGTACGACGAGCAGTACTTC. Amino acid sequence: CSARTYDEQYF.

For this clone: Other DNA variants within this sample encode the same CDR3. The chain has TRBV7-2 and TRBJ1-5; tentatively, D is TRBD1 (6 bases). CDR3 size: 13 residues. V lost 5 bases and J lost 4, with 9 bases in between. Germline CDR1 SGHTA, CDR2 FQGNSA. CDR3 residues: CASSRQGNQPQHF. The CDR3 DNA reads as TGTGCCAGCAGCCGGCAGGGGAATCAGCCCCAGCATTTT.

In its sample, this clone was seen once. The CDR3 here is CASRAPNSGANVLTF. The DNA for the CDR3 is TGTGCCAGCAGAGCCCCCAACTCTGGGGCCAACGTCCTGACTTTC. The V and J genes are TRBV28 and TRBJ2-6; D gene unclear. Per the germline V gene, CDR1 is MDHEN and CDR2 is SYDVKM. The CDR3 is 15 amino acids. Between the trimmed V and J ends, which lost 6 bases and 0 bases, there was a span of 9 bases. The entire variable domain, with the rest obtained from reference TRBV28 and TRBJ2-6, is as follows: DVKVTQSSRYLVKRTGEKVFLECVQDMDHENMFWYRQDPGLGLRLIYFSYDVKMKEKGDIPEGYSVSREKKERFSLILESASTNQTSMYLCASRAPNSGANVLTFGAGSRLTVL.

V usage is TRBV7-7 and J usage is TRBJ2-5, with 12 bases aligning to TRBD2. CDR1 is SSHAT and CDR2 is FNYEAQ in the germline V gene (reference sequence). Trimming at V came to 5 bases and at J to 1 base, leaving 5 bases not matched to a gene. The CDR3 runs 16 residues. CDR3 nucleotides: TGTGCCAGCAGCGTGGGGACTAGCGGGTTCCAAGAGACCCAGTACTTC. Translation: CASSVGTSGFQETQYF.